Sequencing of this T cell receptor beta chain was carried out in a study of blood T cell repertoires in COVID-19. About the research overall: T cells, B-cell-depleted T cells, or PBMCs provided the cDNA or gDNA that served as material.

The method was immunoSEQ multiplex PCR; TCRdb's version includes in-frame clones alone and lacks a portion of them. Among 180,000 or so clones listed, approximately 80% were seen once. This study enrolled people aged about 18 to 100 from about two dozen US geographic areas. This clone was recorded once. The sequence was collected from a man aged 55 to 70 who had been exposed to COVID-19. Sequencing was performed on PBMCs or T cells enriched from blood (not recorded which).

CDR3 region: CASSFNYNEQFF. In DNA, the CDR3 is TGTGCCAGCAGCTTTAACTACAATGAGCAGTTCTTC. This chain connects TRBV11-2 to TRBJ2-1; D not certain. This CDR3 has 12 residues. Trimming left V 3 bases short and J 3 bases short, with 3 bases between. The V gene's germline CDR1 is SGHAT and CDR2 FQNNGV.